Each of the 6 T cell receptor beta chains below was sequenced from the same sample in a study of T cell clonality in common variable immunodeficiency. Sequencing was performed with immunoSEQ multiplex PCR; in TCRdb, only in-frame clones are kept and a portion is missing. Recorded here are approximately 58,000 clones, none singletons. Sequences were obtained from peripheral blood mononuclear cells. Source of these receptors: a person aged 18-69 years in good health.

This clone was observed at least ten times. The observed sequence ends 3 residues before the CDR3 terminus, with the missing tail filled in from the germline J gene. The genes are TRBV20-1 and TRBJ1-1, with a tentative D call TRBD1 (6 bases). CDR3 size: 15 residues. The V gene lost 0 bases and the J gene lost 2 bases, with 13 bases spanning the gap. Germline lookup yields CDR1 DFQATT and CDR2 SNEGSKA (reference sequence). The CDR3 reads CSAREVSQGNTEAFF. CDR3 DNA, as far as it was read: TGCAGTGCTAGAGAAGTTTCACAGGGAAACACTGAA.

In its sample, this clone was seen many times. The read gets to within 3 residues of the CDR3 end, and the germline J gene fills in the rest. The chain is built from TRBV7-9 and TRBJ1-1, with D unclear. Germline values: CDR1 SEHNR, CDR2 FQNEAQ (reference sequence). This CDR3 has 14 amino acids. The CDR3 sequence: CASRRVTLSVGAFF. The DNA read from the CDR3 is TGTGCCAGCCGGCGGGTTACCCTCTCTGTCGGG.

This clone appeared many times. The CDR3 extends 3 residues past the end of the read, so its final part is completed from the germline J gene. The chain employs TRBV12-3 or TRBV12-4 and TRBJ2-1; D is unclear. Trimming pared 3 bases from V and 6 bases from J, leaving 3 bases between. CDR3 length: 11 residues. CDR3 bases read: TGTGCCAGCAGTTTCAGCAATGAG. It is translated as CASSFSNE. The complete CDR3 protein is CASSFSNEQFF.

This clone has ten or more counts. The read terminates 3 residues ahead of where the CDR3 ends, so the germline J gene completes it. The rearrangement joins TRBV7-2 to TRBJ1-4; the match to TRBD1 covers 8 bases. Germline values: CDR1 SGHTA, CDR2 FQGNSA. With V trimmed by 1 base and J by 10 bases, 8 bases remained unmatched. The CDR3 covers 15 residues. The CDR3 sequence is CASSLVDRDVGKLFF. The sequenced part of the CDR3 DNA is TGTGCCAGCAGCTTAGTGGACAGGGACGTTGGAAAA. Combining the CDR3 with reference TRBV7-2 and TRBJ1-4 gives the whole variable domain GAGVSQSPSNKVTEKGKDVELRCDPISGHTALYWYRQSLGQGLEFLIYFQGNSAPDKSGLPSDRFSAERTGGSVSTLTIQRTQQEDSAVYLCASSLVDRDVGKLFFGSGTQLSVL.

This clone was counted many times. CDR3 DNA (partial): TGCAGTGCTAGAGATGGCGGGAGGGCCGGAAACGAG. This gives the protein CSARDGGRAGNE. The entire CDR3 reads CSARDGGRAGNEQYF. The V and J genes are TRBV20-1 and TRBJ2-7, with 9 bases fitting TRBD2. Sequencing ends 3 residues short of the CDR3 end; the germline J gene provides the rest. This CDR3 contains 15 residues. Trimming cost V 0 bases and J 5 bases; bases outside gene matches: 8. Germline CDR1 reads DFQATT; CDR2 reads SNEGSKA (reference sequence).

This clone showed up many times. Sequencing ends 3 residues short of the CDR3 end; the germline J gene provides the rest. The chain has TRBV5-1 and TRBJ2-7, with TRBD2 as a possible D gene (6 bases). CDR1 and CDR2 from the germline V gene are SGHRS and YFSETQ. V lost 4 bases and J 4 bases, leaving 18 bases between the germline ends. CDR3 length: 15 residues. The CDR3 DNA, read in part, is TGCGCCAGCAGCACCGATAGCGGCTCCCCTTACGAG. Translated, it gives CASSTDSGSPYE. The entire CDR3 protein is CASSTDSGSPYEQYF.